By proportion, the clone carrying this T cell receptor beta chain is large. Its antigen is still unknown. Once obtained from cultured CD4+ T cells, the DNA was sequenced using the Oncomine TCR Beta short-read assay. TCRdb passed the PCR reads through MiXCR, listing each CDR3 protein once. The sample has 9,500 to 15,000 distinct CDR3 sequences; around 61% are singletons. Trimming shortened V by 2 bases and J by 5 bases, and 9 bases separated the two germline ends. The length of the CDR3 is 13 residues. In germline, CDR1 is WNHNN, CDR2 SYGVQD (reference sequence). The data belong to a study of vaccination and CD4 T cells after COVID-19. Treatment specified: roughly 10-day PBMC culture with coronavirus spike peptide pools or control peptides (ViraFEST assay).

The receptor's source is a human donor who had recovered from COVID-19. The rearrangement uses TRBV10-1 and TRBJ1-1; the D gene is possibly TRBD1 (6 bases). Sequenced sample: CD4+ T cells from blood, cultured in vitro. In DNA, the CDR3 is TGCGCCAGCAGTGAGCGGCAGGGGACTGAAGCTTTCTTT. As protein: CASSERQGTEAFF.